One and the same sample provided the 6 T cell receptor beta chains below, sequenced in a study of CD8 T cells in ankylosing spondylitis. Study results and limitations: A TCR beta motif of eight or nine highly homologous variants seemed to mark ankylosing spondylitis blood.

No antigen is known for these receptors. MiXCR was run by TCRdb on the 5' RACE reads, yielding one entry per CDR3 protein. The sample has about 750,000 distinct CDR3 sequences; 19% are singletons. The sample was blood, either unsorted or a sorted T cell fraction (not recorded which). These receptors were collected from a male donor with ankylosing spondylitis.

This rearrangement joins TRBV7-8 to TRBJ2-5; D is perhaps TRBD1 (6 bases). The germline V and J ends were trimmed by 8 bases and 5 bases, with 24 bases remaining between them. In germline, CDR1 is SGHVS, CDR2 FQNEAQ. The CDR3 consists of 16 residues. CDR3 protein: CASQEQPGHGRETQYF. In nucleotides, the CDR3 is TGTGCCAGCCAAGAACAGCCGGGACATGGAAGGGAGACCCAGTACTTC. The entire variable domain, with the rest obtained from reference TRBV7-8 and TRBJ2-5, is as follows: GAGVSQSPRYKVAKRGQDVALRCDPISGHVSLFWYQQALGQGPEFLTYFQNEAQLDKSGLPSDRFFAERPEGSVSTLKIQRTQQEDSAVYLCASQEQPGHGRETQYFGPGTRLLVL.

There are a few counts of this clonotype. The V gene is TRBV4-2, the J gene TRBJ1-2; the D is unclear. Germline assignment: CDR1 LGHNA and CDR2 YNFKEQ. Trimming removed 0 bases from V and 5 bases from J, with 13 bases in between. The CDR3 length is 15 residues. CDR3 in amino acids: CASSQDLAEEYGYTF. CDR3 sequence (DNA): TGTGCCAGCAGCCAAGATCTAGCCGAGGAGTATGGCTACACCTTC.

This chain joins TRBV7-9 and TRBJ2-2; D is unresolved. Trimming stripped 4 bases from V and 3 bases from J, with 12 bases between. The germline gives CDR1 SEHNR, CDR2 FQNEAQ (reference sequence). The CDR3 has 15 amino acids. CDR3 loop: CASSSPALYTGELFF. The DNA of the CDR3 is TGTGCCAGCAGCTCACCTGCCCTATACACCGGGGAGCTGTTTTTT.

The gene calls are TRBV4-1 and TRBJ2-3; D perhaps matches TRBD2 (6 bases). Germline assignment: CDR1 MGHRA and CDR2 YSYEKL. There are 16 residues in the CDR3. V was cut by 1 base and J by 2 bases, with 13 bases left in between. CDR3 residues: CASSQGGGSNTDTQYF. DNA of the CDR3: TGCGCCAGCAGCCAAGGAGGAGGGAGTAACACAGATACGCAGTATTTT.

The rearrangement joins TRBV12-3 or TRBV12-4 to TRBJ2-3, with 11 bases identical to TRBD2. V lost 6 bases to trimming and J lost 8 bases; unmatched junction nucleotides: 16. The CDR3 has 17 amino acids. Written as DNA, the CDR3 is TGTGCCAGCAGCCCCCCGGGACTAGCGGCGAGCGGGGGTACGCAGTATTTT. This codes for CASSPPGLAASGGTQYF.

This clonotype was detected only a few times. The CDR3 bases are TGTGCCAGCAGCTTAGAGTCAGCCACTGAAGCTTTCTTT. Its translation: CASSLESATEAFF. This chain joins TRBV7-8 and TRBJ1-1, with D unclear. V was pared by 1 base and J by 4 bases, with 7 bases between. Germline V lookup: CDR1 SGHVS, CDR2 FQNEAQ. CDR3 length equals 13 residues.